This entry lists 13 T cell receptor beta chains sequenced from one sample in a study of control samples from healthy donors and cancer patients. The protocol was immunoSEQ multiplex PCR, while the TCRdb copy is restricted to in-frame clones and leaves out a portion. Of fewer than 90,000 clones in the sample, 70% to 90% were seen once. Sequencing used blood. All receptors derive from a woman aged 45-60 years in good health.

The genes are TRBV9 and TRBJ2-1, with 11 positions matching TRBD2. Germline V CDR1 and CDR2: SGDLS, YYNGEE. The trim removed 3 bases at V and 4 bases at J, leaving 6 bases unmatched. The CDR3 extends over 16 amino acids. The CDR3 is CASSALAGGLYNEQFF. The DNA for the CDR3 is TGTGCCAGCAGCGCGCTAGCGGGGGGCCTGTACAATGAGCAGTTCTTC. The full variable domain, completed using reference TRBV9 and TRBJ2-1, is DSGVTQTPKHLITATGQRVTLRCSPRSGDLSVYWYQQSLDQGLQFLIQYYNGEERAKGNILERFSAQQFPDLHSELNLSSLELGDSALYFCASSALAGGLYNEQFFGPGTRLTVL.

This rearrangement joins TRBV7-2 to TRBJ2-1, with 8 bases matching TRBD2. Germline V gives CDR1 SGHTA, CDR2 FQGNSA. V trimming: 5 bases; J trimming: 10 bases; junction bases outside the gene matches: 13. The CDR3 is 15 amino acids. CDR3 sequence reads: CASSLSGGRSREQFF. The CDR3 DNA reads as TGTGCCAGCAGCCTCAGCGGGGGCCGGTCTAGGGAGCAGTTCTTC.

The chain links TRBV4-2 to TRBJ2-3; D gene ambiguous. V lost 0 bases and J 3 bases, leaving 10 bases between the germline ends. This CDR3 is 15 amino acids long. The germline V gene has CDR1 LGHNA and CDR2 YNFKEQ. The CDR3 loop is CASSQDYRLTDTQYF. CDR3 sequence (DNA): TGTGCCAGCAGCCAAGATTATAGGTTAACAGATACGCAGTATTTT.

J is TRBJ2-3 and V is TRBV12-5; D remains unclear. CDR1 LGHNT and CDR2 FRNRAP come from the germline V gene. With 1 base removed from V and 8 bases from J, the gap between germline ends came to 10 bases. CDR3 length: 13 residues. CDR3 residues: CASGLAARATQYF. The CDR3 DNA sequence: TGTGCTAGTGGTTTGGCCGCAAGGGCTACGCAGTATTTT.

The chain uses TRBV11-2 and TRBJ2-7, with no clear D. From germline, CDR1 is SGHAT and CDR2 FQNNGV. Trimming took 1 base from V and 0 from J, leaving 13 bases between them. The CDR3 contains 16 residues. The CDR3 DNA follows: TGTGCCAGCAGCTTAGCCGGTCCCGGAGACTCCTACGAGCAGTACTTC. Encoded protein: CASSLAGPGDSYEQYF.

This clone was seen just once. V usage is TRBV7-2 and J usage is TRBJ1-2, with a tentative D call TRBD1 (5 bases). The CDR3 spans 12 residues. The germline gives CDR1 SGHTA, CDR2 FQGNSA. V was pared by 2 bases and J by 8 bases, with 9 bases between. The CDR3 region has the DNA TGTGCCAGCAGCTTATCAGGGTTCGGCTACACCTTC. As protein: CASSLSGFGYTF.

CDR3 in DNA: TGTGCCAGCAGCTTGACAGGGAGGGACACCGGGGAGCTGTTTTTT. Amino acids: CASSLTGRDTGELFF. The gene calls are TRBV11-2 and TRBJ2-2; either TRBD1 or TRBD2 may supply D (7 bases each). V was clipped by 3 bases and J by 3 bases, with 11 bases between them. The CDR3 has 15 amino acids. CDR1 is SGHAT and CDR2 is FQNNGV in the germline V gene.

The chain employs TRBV7-9 and TRBJ2-6, with D tentatively TRBD1 (5 bases). CDR1 and CDR2 (germline): SEHNR, FQNEAQ (reference sequence). With 2 bases removed from V and 0 bases from J, the gap between germline ends came to 11 bases. There are 17 residues in the CDR3. The CDR3 reads CASSLIGQGSGANVLTF. DNA for the CDR3: TGTGCCAGCAGCTTAATCGGACAAGGCTCTGGGGCCAACGTCCTGACTTTC. Drawing the rest from reference TRBV7-9 and TRBJ2-6, the complete variable domain is DTGVSQNPRHKITKRGQNVTFRCDPISEHNRLYWYRQTLGQGPEFLTYFQNEAQLEKSRLLSDRFSAERPKGSFSTLEIQRTEQGDSAMYLCASSLIGQGSGANVLTFGAGSRLTVL.

The chain is built from TRBV3-1 (or the pseudogene TRBV3-2) and TRBJ1-6; 11 positions agree with TRBD1. The CDR3 is 16 residues long. Trimming took 5 bases from V and 2 from J; bases not matched to a gene: 2. Germline CDR1 reads LGHDT; CDR2 reads YNNKEL (reference sequence). The CDR3 coding sequence is TGTGCCAGCAGCGGACAGGGGGCTACCTATAATTCACCCCTCCACTTT. This translates into CASSGQGATYNSPLHF.

This chain uses TRBV6-5 with TRBJ1-3; D not certain. This CDR3 spans 13 amino acids. From germline, CDR1 is MNHEY and CDR2 SVGAGI. Trimming cost V 4 bases and J 2 bases, with 6 bases left between them. The CDR3 reads CASSSSPGNTIYF. The CDR3 DNA is TGTGCCAGCAGTTCATCTCCTGGAAACACCATATATTTT.

The CDR3 region is CASSQGPRTEQFF. For the CDR3, the DNA is TGTGCCAGCAGCCAAGGCCCCCGGACTGAGCAGTTCTTC. The chain recombines TRBV3-1 (or the pseudogene TRBV3-2) with TRBJ2-1; D is unclear. The CDR3 has 13 residues. V shed 1 base and J shed 9 bases, with 10 bases lying between them. Germline V CDR1 and CDR2: LGHDT, YNNKEL (reference sequence).

The chain recombines TRBV5-1 with TRBJ1-1, with D possibly being TRBD1 (6 bases). V was cut by 0 bases and J by 5 bases, with 11 bases left in between. Germline CDR1 is SGHRS and CDR2 is YFSETQ. The CDR3 length is 14 residues. This CDR3 is CASSLAGGGTEAFF. CDR3 bases: TGCGCCAGCAGCTTGGCTGGGGGCGGAACTGAAGCTTTCTTT.

This chain links TRBV5-1 with TRBJ2-6; D is undetermined. Germline values: CDR1 SGHRS, CDR2 YFSETQ. V gave up 4 bases and J gave up 0 bases, with 11 bases separating them. This CDR3 region has 16 residues. CDR3: CASSLDPFSGANVLTF. For the CDR3, the DNA is TGCGCCAGCAGCCTGGATCCCTTCTCTGGGGCCAACGTCCTGACTTTC.